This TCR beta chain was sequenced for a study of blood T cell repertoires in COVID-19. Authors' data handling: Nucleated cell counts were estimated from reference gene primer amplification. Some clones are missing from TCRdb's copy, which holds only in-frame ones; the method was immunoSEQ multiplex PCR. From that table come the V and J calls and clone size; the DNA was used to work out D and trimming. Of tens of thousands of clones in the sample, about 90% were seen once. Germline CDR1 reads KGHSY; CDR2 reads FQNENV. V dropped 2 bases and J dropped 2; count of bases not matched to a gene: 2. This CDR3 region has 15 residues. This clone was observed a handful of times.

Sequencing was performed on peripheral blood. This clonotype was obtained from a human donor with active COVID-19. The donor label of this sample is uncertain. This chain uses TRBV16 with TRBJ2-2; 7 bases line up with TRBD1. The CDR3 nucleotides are TGTGCCAGCAGCCAAGGGACAGTAAACACCGGGGAGCTGTTTTTT. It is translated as CASSQGTVNTGELFF.